Listed below are T cell receptor beta chains from one sample, sequenced in a study of cytomegalovirus exposure and HLA in healthy donors. Assay used: immunoSEQ multiplex PCR; TCRdb lists only in-frame clones, some missing. Among roughly 120,000 clones, less than 80% were seen once, and the ten largest hold roughly 8%. The sequenced material came from PBMCs. All receptors come from a woman in her fifties or sixties in good health and CMV-seropositive. CDR3s include the opening cysteine and the closing phenylalanine or tryptophan. D genes are given only for firm matches. The size field is filled for only some rows; it gives once, few, many or a size class.

-,TRBJ2-4,-,14,TRBV7-2,TGTGCCAGCAGCCAGGGATCTGCCAAAAACATTCAGTACTTC,CASSQGSAKNIQYF
TRBD1,TRBJ2-7,-,11,TRBV2,TGTGTCAGTGGGACAGCCTACGAGCAGTACTTC,CVSGTAYEQYF
-,TRBJ2-5,-,16,TRBV10-3,TGTGCCATCAGCCCTCATAGCGGAGGCGAGGGAGAGACCCAGTACTTC,CAISPHSGGEGETQYF
-,TRBJ2-3,-,12,TRBV7-9,TGTGCCAGCAGCTCCCGGGACTATACGCAGTATTTT,CASSSRDYTQYF
-,TRBJ2-5,-,19,TRBV6-4,TGTGCCAGGGGTCGTGGTGGGGCAGGCCCCAACCCCCGTCGTGAGACCCAGTACTTC,CARGRGGAGPNPRRETQYF
-,TRBJ2-3,-,17,TRBV4-3,TGCGCCAGCAGCCCCAGCCCCGGGGCGGGATCGACAGATACGCAGTATTTT,CASSPSPGAGSTDTQYF
-,TRBJ2-7,-,15,TRBV7-2,TGTGCCAGCAGCTTAAGGTCACAGGTTTCCTACGAGCAGTACTTC,CASSLRSQVSYEQYF
TRBD2,TRBJ2-3,-,16,TRBV5-1,TGCGCCAGCAGCTTGGTCCCGGCGGGAGGTCCGAATACGCAGTATTTT,CASSLVPAGGPNTQYF
-,TRBJ1-1,few,13,TRBV7-9,TGTTCCAGCAGACTCACAGCGAACACTGAAGCTTTCTTT,CSSRLTANTEAFF
-,TRBJ1-4,few,15,TRBV4-1,TGCGCCAGCAGCCCCCCAGGGACAATTAATGAAAAACTGTTTTTT,CASSPPGTINEKLFF
-,TRBJ1-1,-,15,TRBV7-9,TGTTCCAGCAGCCAAGACCAGACAGCAGGGACTGAAGCTTTCTTT,CSSSQDQTAGTEAFF
TRBD2,TRBJ2-3,-,13,TRBV6-6,TGTGCCGTCGAGCGGGGGGGCACAAATACGCAGTATTTT,CAVERGGTNTQYF
TRBD1,TRBJ1-2,-,14,TRBV2,TGTGCCAGCAGTTCCGGGACAGGGGTCGATGACTACACCTTC,CASSSGTGVDDYTF
TRBD2,TRBJ2-1,-,16,TRBV5-6,TGTGCCAGCAGCCTTACGACTAGCGGGATTTACAATGAGCAGTTCTTC,CASSLTTSGIYNEQFF
TRBD2,TRBJ2-5,few,17,TRBV6-1,TGTGCCAGCAGTGAAGCGCTTCTGGCGGGAGAGAGGGAGACCCAGTACTTC,CASSEALLAGERETQYF
TRBD1,TRBJ2-1,once,16,TRBV7-3,TGTGCCAGCAGCCCAAAACAGGGGGCGCCCTACAATGAGCAGTTCTTC,CASSPKQGAPYNEQFF
TRBD1,TRBJ1-4,-,15,TRBV9,TGTGCCAGCAGCGTAGATGAAGGGGGCAATGAAAAACTGTTTTTT,CASSVDEGGNEKLFF
TRBD1,TRBJ2-7,-,12,TRBV5-4,TGTGCCACCGGGACAGGACGCTTTCCGCAGTACTTC,CATGTGRFPQYF
TRBD1,TRBJ1-6,-,14,TRBV6-5,TGTGCCAGCAGTCCCGATGACAGGGATTCACCCCTCCACTTT,CASSPDDRDSPLHF
TRBD1,TRBJ1-2,-,14,TRBV7-3,TGTGCCAGCAGCTTTAAGGACAGGACCTATGGCTACACCTTC,CASSFKDRTYGYTF
-,TRBJ2-3,-,15,TRBV5-1,TGCGCCAGCAGCATCCAGCAGGGTGGCACAGATACGCAGTATTTT,CASSIQQGGTDTQYF
TRBD2,TRBJ2-3,once,17,TRBV13,TGTGCCAGCAGCGCCAGACTAGCGGGGCTGAGCACAGATACGCAGTATTTT,CASSARLAGLSTDTQYF
-,TRBJ1-5,-,15,TRBV6-6,TGTGCCAGCAGTCCCAGGACAAAGAGCAATCAGCCCCAGCATTTT,CASSPRTKSNQPQHF
-,TRBJ1-3,once,15,TRBV7-9,TGTGCCAGCGCTTGGACAGCAGCGAACGGAAACACCATATATTTT,CASAWTAANGNTIYF
-,TRBJ1-2,-,13,TRBV27,TGTGCCAGCAGTTTAGGTCGGGAACGAGGCTACACCTTC,CASSLGRERGYTF
-,TRBJ2-7,-,14,TRBV5-4,TGTGCCAGCAGCTTGGTCGGGGGGCTCTACGAGCAGTACTTC,CASSLVGGLYEQYF
TRBD2,TRBJ2-3,-,17,TRBV2,TGTGCCAGCAGTGAAGCGGGGCGGGAGATCGGCACAGATACGCAGTATTTT,CASSEAGREIGTDTQYF
TRBD2,TRBJ2-7,few,16,TRBV14,TGTGCCAGCAGCCAAAATCCGGGAGGGGGATCCTACGAGCAGTACTTC,CASSQNPGGGSYEQYF
TRBD1,TRBJ1-2,-,15,TRBV7-9,TGTGCCAGCAGCCCCCGGGACAGGGACATCTATGGCTACACCTTC,CASSPRDRDIYGYTF
-,TRBJ2-7,-,13,TRBV5-4,TGTGCCAGCAGCTTGGACGGTACTCGCGAGCAGTACTTC,CASSLDGTREQYF
-,TRBJ1-5,few,15,TRBV9,TGTGCCAGCAGCCCTCACGACAGCCTCAATCAGCCCCAGCATTTT,CASSPHDSLNQPQHF
-,TRBJ1-1,-,12,TRBV7-2,TGTGCCAGCAGCGAGGGGAACACTGAAGCTTTCTTT,CASSEGNTEAFF
-,TRBJ2-2,-,15,TRBV2,TGTGCCAGCAGTGATGCAGGAACCGACACCGGGGAGCTGTTTTTT,CASSDAGTDTGELFF
-,TRBJ2-7,-,14,TRBV19,TGTGCCAGTAGTATTGACCCGAGCCGGGGAGGGCAGTACTTC,CASSIDPSRGGQYF
-,TRBJ2-5,-,15,TRBV5-4,TGTGCCAGCAGCTTGGAGAACTCCAGGGGAGAGACCCAGTACTTC,CASSLENSRGETQYF
TRBD2,TRBJ2-7,-,13,TRBV12-5,TGTGCTAGCGACGAGCGGGAGGGGTACGAGCAGTACTTC,CASDEREGYEQYF
TRBD1,TRBJ2-1,-,15,TRBV13,TGTGCCAGCAGCTTAGAGACAGGGAATTACAATGAGCAGTTCTTC,CASSLETGNYNEQFF
-,TRBJ2-3,-,11,TRBV2,TGTGCCAGCAGTGAACGAGATACGCAGTATTTT,CASSERDTQYF
TRBD1,TRBJ1-1,-,13,TRBV18,TGTGCCAGCTCAGGACAGGGGGAGGCTGAAGCTTTCTTT,CASSGQGEAEAFF
-,TRBJ1-3,-,16,TRBV5-1,TGCGCCAGCAGCTTAACAGGAACGAGCTCTGGAAACACCATATATTTT,CASSLTGTSSGNTIYF